These 9 T cell receptor beta chains share one sample of origin, sequenced in a study of regulatory T cells in long-lasting Graves disease. As to time point: persistent/refractory GD, antithyroid drugs over 5 years with positive TRAb. From RNA extracted from PBMCs, the TCR library was made. Investigators prepared the TCR beta libraries by applying iRepertoire HTBI primers and Arm-PCR of CDR3 regions. TCRdb processed the multiplex PCR reads anew with MiXCR; each CDR3 protein has one entry. The data contain 450,000 or so distinct CDR3 sequences, 20% to 25% of them singletons. The specimen was peripheral blood mononuclear cells (PBMCs), collected when the disease was refractory, from a patient treated with antithyroid drugs. The receptors derive from a female donor with Graves disease.

Ten or more counts support this clonotype. The chain carries TRBV28 and TRBJ2-5; the D gene is possibly TRBD1 (5 bases). The V gene lost 8 bases and the J gene lost 2 bases, with 15 bases spanning the gap. The CDR3 runs to 14 residues. Germline CDR1 is MDHEN and CDR2 is SYDVKM. The CDR3 DNA is TGTGCCAGCGGTGGGTTGGGGCGGCAAGAGACCCAGTACTTC. Protein product: CASGGLGRQETQYF.

This clonotype was seen ten or more times. The chain has TRBV13 and TRBJ1-1; weak D call: TRBD1 (6 bases). The ends were cut back, 5 bases at V and 6 bases at J, with 16 bases in the middle. Germline V gives CDR1 PRHDT, CDR2 FYEKMQ (reference sequence). There are 14 residues in the CDR3. The CDR3 loop reads CASSTRGGGPEAFF. As DNA, the CDR3 is TGTGCCAGCAGCACACGCGGTGGGGGCCCTGAAGCTTTCTTT.

This rearrangement joins TRBV7-6 to TRBJ2-2; 10 positions agree with TRBD1. CDR1 and CDR2 (germline): SGHVS, FNYEAQ. The V and J ends lost 6 bases and 3 bases, in that order; junction bases with no gene match: 4. The CDR3 is 15 amino acids. The CDR3 here is CASRLGTGDTGELFF. CDR3 nucleotides: TGTGCCAGCAGGCTCGGGACAGGGGACACCGGGGAGCTGTTTTTT.

This clonotype was seen at least ten times. The chain has TRBV28 and TRBJ2-7; tentative D call: TRBD2 (7 bases). CDR1 MDHEN and CDR2 SYDVKM come from the germline V gene. The ends were cut back, 8 bases at V and 0 bases at J, with 14 bases in the middle. The CDR3 length is 14 residues. Here the CDR3 reads CASRRGGPSYEQYF. The DNA for the CDR3 is TGTGCCAGCCGAAGGGGGGGACCCTCCTACGAGCAGTACTTC.

This clonotype has at least ten counts. The chain joins TRBV6-1 to TRBJ1-2; a weak D match, TRBD1 (5 bases). The V gene lost 5 bases and the J gene lost 4 bases, with 5 bases spanning the gap. In germline, CDR1 is MNHNS, CDR2 SASEGT. This CDR3 has 11 residues. Here the CDR3 DNA reads TGTGCCAGCAGTAGGGGCTATGGCTACACCTTC. This codes for CASSRGYGYTF.

The rearrangement links TRBV19 to TRBJ1-5; the D is unclear. V was clipped by 3 bases and J by 5 bases, with 8 bases between them. The CDR3 length is 13 residues. Germline V CDR1 and CDR2: LNHDA, SQIVND (reference sequence). CDR3 protein: CASSMTIDQPQHF. CDR3 sequence (DNA): TGTGCCAGTAGTATGACAATTGATCAGCCCCAGCATTTT.

V gene TRBV5-1 combines with J gene TRBJ1-4; no reliable D call. Germline-derived CDR1 and CDR2 are SGHRS and YFSETQ. With 0 bases removed from V and 8 bases from J, the gap between germline ends came to 14 bases. The CDR3 spans 15 residues. The CDR3 region is CASSLELTAGEKLFF. The CDR3 coding sequence is TGCGCCAGCAGCTTGGAACTAACCGCCGGGGAAAAACTGTTTTTT. Full variable domain (outside the CDR3, taken from reference TRBV5-1 and TRBJ1-4): KAGVTQTPRYLIKTRGQQVTLSCSPISGHRSVSWYQQTPGQGLQFLFEYFSETQRNKGNFPGRFSGRQFSNSRSEMNVSTLELGDSALYLCASSLELTAGEKLFFGSGTQLSVL.

This clonotype was detected ten times or more. This rearrangement joins TRBV6-2 or TRBV6-3 to TRBJ1-1; D gene uncertain. CDR1 and CDR2 (germline): MNHEY, SVGEGT. Trimming pared 0 bases from V and 3 bases from J, leaving 11 bases between. The CDR3 loop spans 15 amino acids. CDR3 amino acids: CASSYSGAIDTEAFF. CDR3 nucleotides: TGTGCCAGCAGTTACTCGGGCGCTATTGACACTGAAGCTTTCTTT.

This clonotype was seen only a few times. This chain joins TRBV7-2 and TRBJ2-3; no reliable D call. This CDR3 is built from 14 residues. Germline-derived CDR1 and CDR2 are SGHTA and FQGNSA. The ends were cut back, 4 bases at V and 2 bases at J, with 10 bases in the middle. CDR3 DNA: TGTGCCAGCAGCTGGGCGGCGGACACAGATACGCAGTATTTT. It codes for CASSWAADTDTQYF.